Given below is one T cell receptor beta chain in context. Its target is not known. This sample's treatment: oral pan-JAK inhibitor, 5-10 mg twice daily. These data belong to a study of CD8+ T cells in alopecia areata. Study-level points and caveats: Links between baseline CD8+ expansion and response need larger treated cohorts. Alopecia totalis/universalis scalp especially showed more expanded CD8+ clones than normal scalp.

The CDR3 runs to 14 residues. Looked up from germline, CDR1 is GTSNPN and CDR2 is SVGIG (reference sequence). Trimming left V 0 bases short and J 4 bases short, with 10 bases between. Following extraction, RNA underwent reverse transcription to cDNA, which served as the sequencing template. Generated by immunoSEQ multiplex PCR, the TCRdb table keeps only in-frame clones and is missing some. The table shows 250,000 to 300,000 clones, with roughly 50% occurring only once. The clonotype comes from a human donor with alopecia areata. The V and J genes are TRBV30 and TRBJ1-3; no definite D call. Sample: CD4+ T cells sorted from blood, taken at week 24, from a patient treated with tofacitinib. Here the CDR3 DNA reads TGTGCCTGGAGTGTAACCGGGCACGGAAACACCATATATTTT. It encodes CAWSVTGHGNTIYF.